This T cell receptor (beta chain) was found in a study of T cell responses to AZD1222 COVID-19 vaccine. Overall study results and limits: Regions 160-218 and 743-854 dominated among vaccine-associated CD4 TCRs spanning spike.

Generated by immunoSEQ multiplex PCR, the TCRdb table keeps only in-frame clones and is missing some. The profile covers 150,000 to 200,000 clones, with roughly 87% appearing a single time and 0.85% to 1.1% taken by the ten largest. As concerns this clone: The antigen is unknown.

The ends were cut back, 5 bases at V and 3 bases at J, with 16 bases in the middle. The CDR3 totals 15 residues. Per the germline V gene, CDR1 is MNHEY and CDR2 is SMNVEV (reference sequence). This sample comprised peripheral blood, obtained 28 days after the second AZD1222 dose. The chain links TRBV27 to TRBJ1-1; D is unresolved. This sequence originates from an adult who received the AZD1222 COVID-19 vaccine. CDR3 nucleotides: TGTGCCAGCAGTACATACCGCTCGCTGGACACTGAAGCTTTCTTT. Translating gives CASSTYRSLDTEAFF.